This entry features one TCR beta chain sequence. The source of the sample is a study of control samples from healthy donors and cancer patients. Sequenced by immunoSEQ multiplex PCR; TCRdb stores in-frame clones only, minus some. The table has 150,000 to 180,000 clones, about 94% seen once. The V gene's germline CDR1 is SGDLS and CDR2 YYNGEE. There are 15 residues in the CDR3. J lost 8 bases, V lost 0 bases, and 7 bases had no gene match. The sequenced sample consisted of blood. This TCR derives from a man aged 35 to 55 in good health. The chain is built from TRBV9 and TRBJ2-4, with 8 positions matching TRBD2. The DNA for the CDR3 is TGTGCCAGCAGCGTAGCGGGGACTAGGCAAGACATTCAGTACTTC. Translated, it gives CASSVAGTRQDIQYF.